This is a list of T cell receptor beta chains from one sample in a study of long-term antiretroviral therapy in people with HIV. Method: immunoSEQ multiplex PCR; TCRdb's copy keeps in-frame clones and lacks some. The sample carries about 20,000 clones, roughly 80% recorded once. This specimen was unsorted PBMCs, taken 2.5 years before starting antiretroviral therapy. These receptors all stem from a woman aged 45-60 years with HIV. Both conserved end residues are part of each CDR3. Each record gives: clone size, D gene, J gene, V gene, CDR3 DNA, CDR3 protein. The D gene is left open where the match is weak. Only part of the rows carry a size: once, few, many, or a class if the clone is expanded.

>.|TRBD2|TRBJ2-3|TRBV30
TGTGCCTGGAGTGTACCGGGGGGTCTCACAGATACGCAGTATTTT
CAWSVPGGLTDTQYF
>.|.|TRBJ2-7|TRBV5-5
TGTGCCAGCAGCTTAAATGTACACAATTCCGGGACAATCTACGAGCAGTACTTC
CASSLNVHNSGTIYEQYF
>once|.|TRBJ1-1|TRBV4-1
TGCGCCAGCAGCCCTTCCAAGAACACTGAAGCTTTCTTT
CASSPSKNTEAFF
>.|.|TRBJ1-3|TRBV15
TGTGCCACCAGCAGAGATGGCGGACTTGGAAACACCATATATTTT
CATSRDGGLGNTIYF
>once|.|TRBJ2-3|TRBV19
TGTGCCAGCAGACGACAGCAAGCTCCCACAGATACGCAGTATTTT
CASRRQQAPTDTQYF
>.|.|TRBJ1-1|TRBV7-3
TGTGCCAGCAGCCTAGGGGGGGGCACTGAAGCTTTCTTT
CASSLGGGTEAFF
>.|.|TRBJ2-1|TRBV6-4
TGTGCCAGCAGTGACCGGTCAGCCATGAGCTCCTACAATGAGCAGTTCTTC
CASSDRSAMSSYNEQFF
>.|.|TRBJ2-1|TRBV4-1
TGCGCCAGCAGCCAAGATGGTGGCACTTACAATGAGCAGTTCTTC
CASSQDGGTYNEQFF
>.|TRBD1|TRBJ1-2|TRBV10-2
TGCGCCAGCAGAGCCGGGACAGACCCCTGGGGCTACACCTTC
CASRAGTDPWGYTF
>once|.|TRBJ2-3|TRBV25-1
TGTGCCAGCAACCCCGGGGGCACAGATACGCAGTATTTT
CASNPGGTDTQYF
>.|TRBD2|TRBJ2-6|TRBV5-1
TGCGCCAGCAGTAAAACAGCGGGGGGGCTCACTGGGGCCAACGTCCTGACTTTC
CASSKTAGGLTGANVLTF
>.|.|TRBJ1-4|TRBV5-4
TGTGCCAGCAGCTTGGACCCGGGGGGGGGTAGTGAAAAACTGTTTTTT
CASSLDPGGGSEKLFF
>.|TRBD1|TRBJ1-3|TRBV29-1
TGCAGCGTTGAGGGTACAGGGGCCCGCTCTGGAAACACCATATATTTT
CSVEGTGARSGNTIYF
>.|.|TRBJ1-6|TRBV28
TGTGCCAGCAGTCGTCACAGGGATAATTCACCCCTCCACTTT
CASSRHRDNSPLHF
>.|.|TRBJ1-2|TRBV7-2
TGTGCCAGCAGTGGGGTGCAGGGAGGTGGCTACACCTTC
CASSGVQGGGYTF
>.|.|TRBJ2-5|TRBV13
TGTGCCAGCAGCTATACCCCCGGGGAAGGGGCCCAGTACTTC
CASSYTPGEGAQYF
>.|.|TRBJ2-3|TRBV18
TGTGCCAGCTCACCACTAGGAGGCGCAGATACGCAGTATTTT
CASSPLGGADTQYF
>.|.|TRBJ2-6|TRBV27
TGTGCCAGCAGTTTAACAGGGTCTGGGGCCAACGTCCTGACTTTC
CASSLTGSGANVLTF
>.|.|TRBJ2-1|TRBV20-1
TGCAGTGCCCACCCCTCGACTGAGCAGTTCTTC
CSAHPSTEQFF
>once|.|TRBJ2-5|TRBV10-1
TGCGCCAGCAGTGAGAGGGAAAGAAAGGCCCAGTACTTC
CASSERERKAQYF